This T cell receptor beta chain was sequenced during a study of blood T cell repertoires in COVID-19. Study-level information: Some COVID-19 samples were acute and others convalescent; all came from the United States, Italy and Spain. PBMCs, B-cell-depleted T cells, or T cells provided the cDNA or gDNA that made up the material.

Original methodology: Amplification with reference gene primers provided the estimates of nucleated cell counts. The repertoire was sequenced with immunoSEQ multiplex PCR; TCRdb's copy has only in-frame clones and lacks some. That table supplies the V and J calls and clone size; D and trimming were determined from the DNA. The sample has roughly 200,000 clones; 80% to 90% are singletons. V was pared by 4 bases and J by 6 bases, with 2 bases of the junction left unmatched. CDR1 and CDR2 (germline): SQVTM, ANQGSEA. The CDR3 consists of 11 residues. The origin of this receptor is a man aged 60 to 75 with acute or convalescent COVID-19. The specimen was peripheral blood. The chain employs TRBV29-1 and TRBJ2-7; 8 bases agree with TRBD2. CDR3 in DNA: TGCAGCGTTGGACTAGCGTCCGAGCAGTACTTC. Translating gives CSVGLASEQYF.